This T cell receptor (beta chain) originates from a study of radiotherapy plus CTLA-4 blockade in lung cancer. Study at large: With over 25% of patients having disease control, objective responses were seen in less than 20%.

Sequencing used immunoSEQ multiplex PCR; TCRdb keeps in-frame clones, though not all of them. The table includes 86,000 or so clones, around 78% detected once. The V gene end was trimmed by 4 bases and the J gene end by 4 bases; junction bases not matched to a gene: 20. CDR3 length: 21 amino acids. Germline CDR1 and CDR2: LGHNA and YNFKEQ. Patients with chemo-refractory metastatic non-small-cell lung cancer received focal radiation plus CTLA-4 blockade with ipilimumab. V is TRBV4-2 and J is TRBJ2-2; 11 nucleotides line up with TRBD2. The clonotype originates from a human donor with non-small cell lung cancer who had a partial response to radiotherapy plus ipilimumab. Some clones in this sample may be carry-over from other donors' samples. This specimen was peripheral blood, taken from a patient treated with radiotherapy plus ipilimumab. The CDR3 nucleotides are TGTGCCAGCAGCCCCTCAGTGGGGCTAGCGGGGGGCTTCAAGGGCACCGGGGAGCTGTTTTTT. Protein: CASSPSVGLAGGFKGTGELFF.